This T cell receptor beta chain was captured by sequencing in a study of regulatory T cells in long-lasting Graves disease. Germline CDR1 SQVTM, CDR2 ANQGSEA. The CDR3 is 13 residues long. The V end lost 4 bases, the J end lost 2 bases, and 9 bases lay between the germline ends. For this clonotype: No antigen is known for it.

The time point denotes: newly diagnosed GD, antithyroid drugs for less than 3 months. PBMCs provided the RNA from which the TCR library was made. From each patient, about 8.3 milliliters of peripheral blood was drawn and collected into an EDTA anticoagulant tube. Study-wide points: Only a small sample size was used, which may have cut accuracy. TRBV28, TRBJ1-2 and TRBJ2-5 were segments that persistent disease favored.

Assembly of TCR beta libraries relied on iRepertoire HTBI primers together with Arm-PCR of CDR3 regions. TCRdb fed the multiplex PCR reads into MiXCR, producing one record per CDR3 protein. The sample includes a few hundred thousand distinct CDR3 sequences, around an eighth of them seen just once. These same records also appear under a second study, on T cells in Graves' hyperthyroidism and ophthalmopathy. That report notes: A model of 13 V-J pairs discriminated ophthalmopathy from stable hyperthyroidism.

The clonotype originates from a man aged 25-45 years with Graves disease. The rearrangement links TRBV29-1 to TRBJ2-1, with D possibly TRBD1 on 5 matching bases. The source material was peripheral blood mononuclear cells (PBMCs), sampled at new diagnosis, from a patient treated with antithyroid drugs. The CDR3 protein is CSVGGDTYNEQFF. CDR3 coding DNA: TGCAGCGTTGGGGGCGATACCTACAATGAGCAGTTCTTC.